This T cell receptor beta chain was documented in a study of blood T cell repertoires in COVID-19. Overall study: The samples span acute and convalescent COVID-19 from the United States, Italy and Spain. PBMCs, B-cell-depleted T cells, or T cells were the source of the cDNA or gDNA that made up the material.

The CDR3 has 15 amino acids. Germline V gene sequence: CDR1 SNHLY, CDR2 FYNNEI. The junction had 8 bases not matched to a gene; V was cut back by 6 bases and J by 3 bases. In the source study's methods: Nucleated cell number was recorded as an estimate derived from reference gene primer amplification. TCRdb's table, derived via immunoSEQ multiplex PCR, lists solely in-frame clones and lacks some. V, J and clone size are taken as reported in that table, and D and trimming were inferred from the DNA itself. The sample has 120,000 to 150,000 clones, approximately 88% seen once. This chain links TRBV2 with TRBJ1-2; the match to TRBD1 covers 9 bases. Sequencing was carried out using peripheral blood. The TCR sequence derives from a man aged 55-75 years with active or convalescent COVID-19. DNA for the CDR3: TGTGCCAGCAGCCAGGGACAGGGAGGGTACTATGGCTACACCTTC. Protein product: CASSQGQGGYYGYTF.